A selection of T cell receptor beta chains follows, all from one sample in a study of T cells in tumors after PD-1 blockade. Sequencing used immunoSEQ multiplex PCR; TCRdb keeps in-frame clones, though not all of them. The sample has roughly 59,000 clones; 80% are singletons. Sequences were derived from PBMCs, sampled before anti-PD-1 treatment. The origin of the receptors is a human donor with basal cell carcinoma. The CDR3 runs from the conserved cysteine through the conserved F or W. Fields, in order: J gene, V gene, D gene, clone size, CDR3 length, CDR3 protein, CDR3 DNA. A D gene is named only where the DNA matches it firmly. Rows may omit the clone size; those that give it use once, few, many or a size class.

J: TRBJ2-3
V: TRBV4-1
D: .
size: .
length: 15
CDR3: CASSPLGAGIDTQYF
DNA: TGCGCCAGCAGCCCCCTAGGGGCAGGGATAGATACGCAGTATTTT

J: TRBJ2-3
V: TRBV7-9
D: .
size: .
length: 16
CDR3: CASSLNRQLSTDTQYF
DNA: TGTGCCAGCAGCTTAAATAGACAGCTGAGCACAGATACGCAGTATTTT

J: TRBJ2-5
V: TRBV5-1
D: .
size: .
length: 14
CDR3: CASSFSVGRETQYF
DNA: TGCGCCAGCAGCTTTAGCGTGGGAAGAGAGACCCAGTACTTC

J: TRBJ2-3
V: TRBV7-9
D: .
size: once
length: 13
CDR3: CASSLVPADTQYF
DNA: TGTGCCAGCAGCTTAGTTCCGGCAGATACGCAGTATTTT

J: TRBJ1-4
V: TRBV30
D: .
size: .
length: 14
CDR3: CAWGPGGGSEKLFF
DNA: TGTGCCTGGGGACCCGGAGGGGGTAGTGAAAAACTGTTTTTT

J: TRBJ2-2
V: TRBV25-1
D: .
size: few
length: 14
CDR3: CASSGGTYTGELFF
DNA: TGTGCCAGCAGTGGGGGGACCTACACCGGGGAGCTGTTTTTT

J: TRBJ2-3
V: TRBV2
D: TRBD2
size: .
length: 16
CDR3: CASSGGTSGRTDTQYF
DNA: TGTGCCAGCAGTGGAGGGACTAGCGGTCGCACAGATACGCAGTATTTT

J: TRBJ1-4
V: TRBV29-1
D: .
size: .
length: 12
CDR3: CSVRTGGEKLFF
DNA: TGCAGCGTCAGAACTGGAGGGGAAAAACTGTTTTTT

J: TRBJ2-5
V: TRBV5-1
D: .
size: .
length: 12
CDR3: CASSLSQETQYF
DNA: TGCGCCAGCAGTCTCTCACAAGAGACCCAGTACTTC

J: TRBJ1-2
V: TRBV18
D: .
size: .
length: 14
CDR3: CASSPAGPVEGYTF
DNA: TGTGCCAGCTCACCAGCAGGTCCCGTAGAGGGCTACACCTTC

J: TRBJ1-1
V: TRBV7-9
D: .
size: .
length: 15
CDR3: CASSPGSTMNTEAFF
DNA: TGTGCCAGCAGCCCAGGGTCCACCATGAACACTGAAGCTTTCTTT

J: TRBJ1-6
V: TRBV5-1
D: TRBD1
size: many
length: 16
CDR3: CASSLDQGAGNSPLHF
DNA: TGCGCCAGCAGCTTGGATCAGGGGGCTGGGAATTCACCCCTCCACTTT

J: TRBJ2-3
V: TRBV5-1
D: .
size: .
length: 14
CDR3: CASSSQGKGDTQYF
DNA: TGCGCCAGCAGCTCACAGGGTAAGGGAGATACGCAGTATTTT

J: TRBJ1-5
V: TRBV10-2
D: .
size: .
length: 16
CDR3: CASSEFIGQANQPQHF
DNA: TGCGCCAGCAGTGAGTTTATTGGGCAGGCAAATCAGCCCCAGCATTTT

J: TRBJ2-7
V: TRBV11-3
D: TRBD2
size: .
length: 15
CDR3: CASRVLGGGFHEQYF
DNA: TGTGCCAGCAGGGTCCTGGGGGGAGGGTTCCACGAGCAGTACTTC

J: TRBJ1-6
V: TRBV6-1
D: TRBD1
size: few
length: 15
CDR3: CASSDQTGDNSPLHF
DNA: TGTGCCAGCAGTGACCAAACAGGGGATAATTCACCCCTCCACTTT

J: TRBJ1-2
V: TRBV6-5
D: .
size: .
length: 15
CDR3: CASILTALFNYGYTF
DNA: TGTGCCAGCATTTTAACCGCCTTATTTAACTATGGCTACACCTTC

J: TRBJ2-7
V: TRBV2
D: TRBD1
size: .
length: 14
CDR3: CATALQGASYEQYF
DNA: TGTGCCACCGCTCTCCAGGGGGCCTCCTACGAGCAGTACTTC